One and the same sample provided the 19 T cell receptor beta chains below, sequenced in a study of blood T cell repertoires in COVID-19. TCRdb keeps only in-frame clones here, not all; method: immunoSEQ multiplex PCR. The repertoire consists of about 240,000 clones, with 83% occurring once and the leading ten covering approximately 4%. Sequencing input: PBMCs or T cells enriched from blood (not recorded which). These TCRs come from a woman in her thirties or forties who had been exposed to COVID-19.

The chain couples TRBV19 to TRBJ2-3; D gene uncertain. CDR1 is LNHDA and CDR2 is SQIVND in the germline V gene (reference sequence). There are 14 residues in the CDR3. The V end was cut by 3 bases, the J end by 2 bases, with 9 bases between. The CDR3 DNA reads TGTGCCAGTAGTATCTACTCCCTCACAGATACGCAGTATTTT. This encodes CASSIYSLTDTQYF. The complete variable domain, with remaining parts taken from reference TRBV19 and TRBJ2-3, reads DGGITQSPKYLFRKEGQNVTLSCEQNLNHDAMYWYRQDPGQGLRLIYYSQIVNDFQKGDIAEGYSVSREKKESFPLTVTSAQKNPTAFYLCASSIYSLTDTQYFGPGTRLTVL.

This chain joins TRBV18 and TRBJ2-7; 12 bases fit TRBD2. The germline V gene encodes CDR1 KGHSH and CDR2 LQKENI. The J segment lost 1 base and the V segment lost 2 bases, leaving 9 bases of the junction unmatched. CDR3 size: 18 residues. DNA for the CDR3: TGTGCCAGCTCACCAATTGGGCTAGCGGGGGGGATATCCTACGAGCAGTACTTC. This translates into CASSPIGLAGGISYEQYF.

The chain links TRBV7-2 to TRBJ1-1; 8 bases fit TRBD1. V was pared by 5 bases and J by 6 bases, with 8 bases of the junction left unmatched. The CDR3 extends over 14 amino acids. The germline CDR1 and CDR2 sequences are SGHTA and FQGNSA. The CDR3 region is CASSVDRGWAEAFF. In DNA form, the CDR3 reads TGTGCCAGCAGCGTCGACAGGGGCTGGGCTGAAGCTTTCTTT. Looking up the rest from reference TRBV7-2 and TRBJ1-1 gives the full variable domain: GAGVSQSPSNKVTEKGKDVELRCDPISGHTALYWYRQSLGQGLEFLIYFQGNSAPDKSGLPSDRFSAERTGGSVSTLTIQRTQQEDSAVYLCASSVDRGWAEAFFGQGTRLTVV.

This clone has only one observation. The genes are TRBV6-5 and TRBJ1-5; no reliable D call. The CDR3 runs 15 residues. Germline lookup yields CDR1 MNHEY and CDR2 SVGAGI. Trimming stripped 4 bases from V and 3 bases from J, with 13 bases between. The CDR3 region is CASSSELSLNQPQHF. DNA of the CDR3: TGTGCCAGCAGTTCCGAGCTATCACTCAATCAGCCCCAGCATTTT.

This clone was seen more than once but under ten times. In nucleotides, the CDR3 is TGTGCCAGCAGCCCCCGGGGGGCCTCAGGAGAGACCCAGTACTTC. Its translation: CASSPRGASGETQYF. The chain is built from TRBV7-2 and TRBJ2-5; D is perhaps TRBD2 (7 bases). The CDR3 is 15 amino acids. The V end lost 5 bases, the J end lost 4 bases, and 17 bases lay between the germline ends. The germline gives CDR1 SGHTA, CDR2 FQGNSA.

The genes are TRBV7-9 and TRBJ2-1, with a tentative D call TRBD2 (6 bases). Germline values: CDR1 SEHNR, CDR2 FQNEAQ (reference sequence). The V gene lost 6 bases and the J gene lost 4 bases, with 10 bases spanning the gap. The CDR3 contains 13 residues. CDR3 sequence reads: CASRAEGYNEQFF. CDR3 nucleotides: TGTGCCAGCAGGGCGGAGGGGTACAATGAGCAGTTCTTC.

DNA of the CDR3: TGTGCCAGCAGTTACTCGACAGGCGAGGGTAACTATGGCTACACCTTC. Translation gives CASSYSTGEGNYGYTF. V usage is TRBV6-5 and J usage is TRBJ1-2; D is possibly TRBD1 (6 bases). Between the trimmed V and J ends, which lost 0 bases and 1 base, there was a span of 12 bases. Germline loops: CDR1 MNHEY, CDR2 SVGAGI. This CDR3 is 16 amino acids long.

This clone was seen a few times. The chain carries TRBV19 and TRBJ1-2, with TRBD1 matching 10 bases. The CDR3 consists of 16 residues. Germline CDR1 reads LNHDA; CDR2 reads SQIVND (reference sequence). Trimming at V came to 6 bases and at J to 4 bases, leaving 11 bases not matched to a gene. For the CDR3, the DNA is TGTGCCAGTAGAAAGACAACCGGGACAGGGGCCTATGGCTACACCTTC. Translated: CASRKTTGTGAYGYTF.

This rearrangement joins TRBV5-4 to TRBJ1-5; a weak D match, TRBD1 (6 bases). Trimming stripped 7 bases from V and 5 bases from J, with 13 bases between. The germline V gene encodes CDR1 SGHNT and CDR2 YYREEE (reference sequence). The CDR3 covers 13 residues. CDR3 coding DNA: TGTGCCAGCTCACAGGGTCTCGATCAGCCCCAGCATTTT. Translated: CASSQGLDQPQHF. Based on the CDR3 plus reference TRBV5-4 and TRBJ1-5, the full variable domain is ETGVTQSPTHLIKTRGQQVTLRCSSQSGHNTVSWYQQALGQGPQFIFQYYREEENGRGNFPPRFSGLQFPNYSSELNVNALELDDSALYLCASSQGLDQPQHFGDGTRLSIL.

This chain joins TRBV7-2 and TRBJ2-5; D possibly corresponds to TRBD2 (5 bases). The CDR3 length is 15 residues. In germline, CDR1 is SGHTA, CDR2 FQGNSA. V was shortened by 4 bases and J by 1 base, with 13 bases between the two germline ends. For the CDR3, the DNA is TGTGCCAGCAGCTCGTCCCGGACTTCCCAAGAGACCCAGTACTTC. Its protein product is CASSSSRTSQETQYF.

The J gene is TRBJ2-7, the V gene TRBV7-8; 8 positions match TRBD1. The CDR3 runs 16 residues. The junction had 14 bases not matched to a gene; V was cut back by 5 bases and J by 5 bases. Germline CDR1 SGHVS, CDR2 FQNEAQ. CDR3 region: CASSPGRRTGRHEQYF. The DNA for the CDR3 is TGTGCCAGCAGCCCAGGACGGAGGACAGGGAGACACGAGCAGTACTTC.

The chain is built from TRBV19 and TRBJ2-4; D perhaps matches TRBD1 (5 bases). Trimming stripped 6 bases from V and 0 bases from J, with 9 bases between. The CDR3 spans 14 residues. Germline lookup yields CDR1 LNHDA and CDR2 SQIVND (reference sequence). The CDR3, as DNA: TGTGCCAGTAGAGACAGACTAGCCAAAAACATTCAGTACTTC. Translation gives CASRDRLAKNIQYF.

The table lists this clone with a count of one. This chain connects TRBV6-1 to TRBJ1-1; D is unclear. The CDR3 runs to 11 residues. Deletions cut 2 bases from V and 10 bases from J, with 8 bases between. Looked up from germline, CDR1 is MNHNS and CDR2 is SASEGT. DNA of the CDR3: TGTGCCAGCAGTGAAACGGGAGTAGCTTTCTTT. Protein: CASSETGVAFF.

The chain couples TRBV2 to TRBJ2-7, with 8 bases that match TRBD1. This CDR3 comprises 15 residues. The J segment lost 3 bases and the V segment lost 6 bases, leaving 10 bases of the junction unmatched. Per germline, CDR1 SNHLY and CDR2 FYNNEI. The DNA for the CDR3 is TGTGCCAGCAGCCTCCGGGACAGGCAAAGCTACGAGCAGTACTTC. Its translation: CASSLRDRQSYEQYF.

The chain employs TRBV5-1 and TRBJ2-1; 7 bases line up with TRBD2. Germline V gene lookup returns CDR1 SGHRS and CDR2 YFSETQ. This CDR3 has 16 amino acids. V dropped 2 bases and J dropped 2; count of bases not matched to a gene: 7. DNA for the CDR3: TGCGCCAGCAGCTTAACTAGGGCGGGGGCCTACAATGAGCAGTTCTTC. Translated, it gives CASSLTRAGAYNEQFF.

The rearrangement joins TRBV2 to TRBJ2-7, with TRBD1 identical over 7 bases. Germline lookup yields CDR1 SNHLY and CDR2 FYNNEI. This CDR3 has 14 residues. J gave up 4 bases and V 1 base, and 4 bases lay outside the gene matches. In DNA, the CDR3 is TGTGCCAGCAGTGAAGGGCCGACAGGGTACGAGCAGTACTTC. It encodes CASSEGPTGYEQYF.

V and J are TRBV5-6 and TRBJ2-7; TRBD1 matches at 7 bases. This CDR3 region has 12 residues. In germline, CDR1 is SGHDT, CDR2 YYEEEE. The V and J ends lost 4 bases and 5 bases, in that order; junction bases with no gene match: 3. CDR3 DNA sequence: TGTGCCAGCAGCCCCGGACAGGACGAGCAGTACTTC. Translation: CASSPGQDEQYF.

The table lists this clone with a few counts. The rearrangement joins TRBV12-3 or TRBV12-4 to TRBJ1-2, with 9 bases aligning to TRBD1. The CDR3 runs 13 residues. Trimming removed 6 bases from V and 7 bases from J; junction bases left unmatched: 6. Here the CDR3 reads CASSLDRGAGYTF. CDR3 sequence (DNA): TGTGCCAGCAGCCTGGACAGGGGCGCTGGCTACACCTTC.

V is TRBV6-5 and J is TRBJ1-6, with D perhaps TRBD1 (5 bases). Germline CDR1 is MNHEY and CDR2 is SVGAGI. The CDR3 extends over 15 amino acids. V lost 6 bases and J 3 bases, leaving 12 bases between the germline ends. The CDR3 reads CASRSGVVYNSPLHF. The CDR3 DNA sequence: TGTGCCAGCAGGTCGGGGGTAGTCTATAATTCACCCCTCCACTTT.